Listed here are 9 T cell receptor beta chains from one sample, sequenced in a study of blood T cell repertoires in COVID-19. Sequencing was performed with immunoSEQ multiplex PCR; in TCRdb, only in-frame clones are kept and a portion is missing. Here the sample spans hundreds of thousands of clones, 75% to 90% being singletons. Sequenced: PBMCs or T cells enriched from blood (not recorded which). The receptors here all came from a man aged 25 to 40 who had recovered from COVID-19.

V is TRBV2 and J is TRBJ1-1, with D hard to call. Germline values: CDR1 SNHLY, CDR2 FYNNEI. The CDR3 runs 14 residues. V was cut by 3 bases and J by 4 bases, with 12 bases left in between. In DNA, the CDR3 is TGTGCCAGCAGTGACGCGGGCGGGAGCACTGAAGCTTTCTTT. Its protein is CASSDAGGSTEAFF. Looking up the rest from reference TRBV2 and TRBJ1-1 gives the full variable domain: EPEVTQTPSHQVTQMGQEVILRCVPISNHLYFYWYRQILGQKVEFLVSFYNNEISEKSEIFDDQFSVERPDGSNFTLKIRSTKLEDSAMYFCASSDAGGSTEAFFGQGTRLTVV.

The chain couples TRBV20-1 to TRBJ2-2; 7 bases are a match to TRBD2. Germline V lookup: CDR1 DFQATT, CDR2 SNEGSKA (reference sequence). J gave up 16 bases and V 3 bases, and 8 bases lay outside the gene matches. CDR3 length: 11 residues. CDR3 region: CSASSGGQSFF. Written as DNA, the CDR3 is TGCAGTGCTAGTTCGGGGGGTCAATCGTTTTTT.

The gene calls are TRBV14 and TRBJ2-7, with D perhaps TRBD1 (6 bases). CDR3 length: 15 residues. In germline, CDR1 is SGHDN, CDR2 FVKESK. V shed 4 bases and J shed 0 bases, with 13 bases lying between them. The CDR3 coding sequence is TGTGCCAGCAGCCGGAAAGGGACACCCTCCTACGAGCAGTACTTC. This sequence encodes CASSRKGTPSYEQYF.

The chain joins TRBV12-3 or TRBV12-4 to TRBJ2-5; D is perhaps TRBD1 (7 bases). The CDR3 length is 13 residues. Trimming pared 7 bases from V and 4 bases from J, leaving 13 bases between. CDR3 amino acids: CASTAQGGETQYF. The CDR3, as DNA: TGTGCCAGCACCGCCCAGGGGGGAGAGACCCAGTACTTC.

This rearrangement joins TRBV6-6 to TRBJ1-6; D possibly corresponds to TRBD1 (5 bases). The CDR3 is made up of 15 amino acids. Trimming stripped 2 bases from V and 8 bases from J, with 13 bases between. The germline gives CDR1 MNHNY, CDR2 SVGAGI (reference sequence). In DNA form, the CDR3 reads TGTGCCAGCAGTTACGGTTCAAGGGGTGATTCACCCCTCCACTTT. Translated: CASSYGSRGDSPLHF.

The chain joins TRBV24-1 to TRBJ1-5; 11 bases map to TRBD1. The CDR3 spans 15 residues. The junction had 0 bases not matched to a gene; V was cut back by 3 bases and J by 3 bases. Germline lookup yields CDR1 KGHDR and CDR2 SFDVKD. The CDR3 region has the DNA TGTGCCACCAGTGATGGACAGGGGGCCAATCAGCCCCAGCATTTT. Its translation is CATSDGQGANQPQHF.

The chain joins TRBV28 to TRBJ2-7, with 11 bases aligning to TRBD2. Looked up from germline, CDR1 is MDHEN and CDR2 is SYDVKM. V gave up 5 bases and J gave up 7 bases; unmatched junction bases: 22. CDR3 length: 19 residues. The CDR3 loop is CASSGSLLAGARPMREQYF. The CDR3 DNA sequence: TGTGCCAGCAGTGGAAGTCTACTAGCGGGAGCCCGACCGATGAGGGAGCAGTACTTC.

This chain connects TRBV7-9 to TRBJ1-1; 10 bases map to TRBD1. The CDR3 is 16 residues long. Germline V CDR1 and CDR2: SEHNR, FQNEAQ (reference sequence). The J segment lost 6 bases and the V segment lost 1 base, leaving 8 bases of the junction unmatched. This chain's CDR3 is CASSLGPDRGFSEAFF. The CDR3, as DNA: TGTGCCAGCAGCTTAGGCCCGGACAGGGGGTTCTCTGAAGCTTTCTTT.

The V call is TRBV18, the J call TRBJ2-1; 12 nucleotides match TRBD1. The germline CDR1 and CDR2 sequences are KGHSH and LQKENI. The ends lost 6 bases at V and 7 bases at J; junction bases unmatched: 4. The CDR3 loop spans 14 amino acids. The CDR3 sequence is CASSRDRGQNEQFF. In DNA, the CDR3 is TGTGCCAGCTCCCGGGACAGGGGGCAGAATGAGCAGTTCTTC. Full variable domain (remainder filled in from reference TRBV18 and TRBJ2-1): NAGVMQNPRHLVRRRGQEARLRCSPMKGHSHVYWYRQLPEEGLKFMVYLQKENIIDESGMPKERFSAEFPKEGPSILRIQQVVRGDSAAYFCASSRDRGQNEQFFGPGTRLTVL.